Sequencing of this T cell receptor beta chain was carried out in a study of T cells in Graves' hyperthyroidism and ophthalmopathy. This clonotype occurred many times. The target antigen is unknown. Deletions cut 2 bases from V and 1 base from J, with 6 bases between. Germline V lookup: CDR1 GTSNPN, CDR2 SVGIG (reference sequence). The CDR3 sequence is 13 residues long. The study, taken as a whole, reports: In the blood, most expanded thyroid clonotypes above 0.001 appeared as well.

The investigators amplified TCR beta CDR3 regions from RNA transcripts. First-round RT-PCR of the TCR CDR3 relied on the HTBI primer set. MiXCR was run by TCRdb on the multiplex PCR reads, yielding one entry per CDR3 protein. The sample gives under 400,000 distinct CDR3 sequences, 15% to 19% of which show up once; 28% is in the top ten. The sequenced material came from blood. This rearrangement joins TRBV30 to TRBJ1-5, with unresolved D. The sequence came from a woman aged 18-30 years with Graves' hyperthyroidism that later progressed to Graves' ophthalmopathy. The CDR3 region is CAWSQDSNQPQHF. The CDR3 region has the DNA TGTGCCTGGAGTCAAGACAGCAATCAGCCCCAGCATTTT.